This TCR beta chain was identified during a study of T cells in Graves' hyperthyroidism and ophthalmopathy. The TCR beta CDR3 regions underwent amplification using RNA transcripts as the source. With the HTBI primer set, the TCR CDR3 went through a first round of RT-PCR. TCRdb passed the multiplex PCR reads through MiXCR, listing each CDR3 protein once. The table shows roughly 510,000 distinct CDR3 sequences, with more than 20% occurring only once. Per the germline V gene, CDR1 is SGHVS and CDR2 is FNYEAQ. Trimming took 4 bases from V and 1 from J, leaving 10 bases between them. The CDR3 totals 15 residues. Reasons for excluding patients were uncontrolled infection, other autoimmune disease, pregnancy or lactation. General study points: A model of 13 V-J features distinguished ophthalmopathy from stable hyperthyroidism.

This clonotype has just a few counts. Its antigen remains unknown. This may arise from a read error, as a much more abundant clone is one base away. The receptor comes from a man between 18 and 35 years old with Graves' hyperthyroidism. Sequencing used blood. The gene calls are TRBV7-6 and TRBJ2-2, with TRBD1 as a possible D gene (6 bases). CDR3 sequence (DNA): TGTGCCAGCAGCTCCGGGACAATGAACACCGGGGAGCTGTTTTTT. Translating gives CASSSGTMNTGELFF.